What follows describes a single T cell receptor (beta chain). The data were taken from a study of T cell responses to AZD1222 COVID-19 vaccine. V was clipped by 5 bases and J by 4 bases, with 17 bases between them. CDR3 length: 15 residues. Germline V CDR1 and CDR2: SEHNR, FQNEAQ (reference sequence). Measured with immunoSEQ multiplex PCR; TCRdb has only the in-frame clones, and not every one. The sample shows fewer than 35,000 clones, approximately 90% of them seen only once. The input for sequencing was peripheral blood, taken on day 0 of AZD1222 vaccination. The TCR was taken from an adult in good health. This rearrangement joins TRBV7-9 to TRBJ2-5, with D possibly matching TRBD2 (6 bases). The CDR3 protein is CASSLGGVRGETQYF. In nucleotides, the CDR3 is TGTGCCAGCAGCCTCGGCGGGGTCCGGGGAGAGACCCAGTACTTC.